This entry features one T cell receptor (beta chain) sequence. These data come from a study of blood T cell repertoires in COVID-19. Study details: Acute and convalescent COVID-19 specimens originated in the United States, Italy and Spain. PBMCs, B-cell-depleted T cells, or T cells provided the cDNA or gDNA that made up the material.

In the original analysis: The authors estimated nucleated cell counts from reference gene primer amplification. TCRdb keeps only in-frame clones here, not all; method: immunoSEQ multiplex PCR. V and J calls and clone size come straight from that table; D and trimming were deduced from the DNA. The top ten clones hold roughly 2.8% of a sample with about 190,000 clones, about 77% of them seen once. This receptor was obtained from an elderly woman with active or convalescent COVID-19. Material: peripheral blood.

The CDR3 coding sequence is TGTGCCAGCAGCCAAGAGGAGTCGGGAGGTGGGGTGCAGTATTTT. Protein product: CASSQEESGGGVQYF. The rearrangement joins TRBV4-2 to TRBJ2-3; 7 bases match TRBD2. Looked up from germline, CDR1 is LGHNA and CDR2 is YNFKEQ. After removal of 0 bases from V and 11 bases from J, the junction contained 11 bases not matched to a gene. This CDR3 comprises 15 residues.